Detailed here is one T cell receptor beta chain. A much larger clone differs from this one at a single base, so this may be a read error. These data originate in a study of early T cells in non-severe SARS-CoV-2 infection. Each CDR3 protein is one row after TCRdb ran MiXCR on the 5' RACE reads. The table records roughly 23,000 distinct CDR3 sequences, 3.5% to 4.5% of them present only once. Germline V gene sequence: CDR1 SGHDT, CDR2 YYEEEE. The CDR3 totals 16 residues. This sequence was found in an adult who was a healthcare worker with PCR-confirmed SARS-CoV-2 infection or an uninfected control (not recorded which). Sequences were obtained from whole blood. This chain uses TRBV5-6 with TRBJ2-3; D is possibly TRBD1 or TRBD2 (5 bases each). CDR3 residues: CTSSITGTPDTDTQYF. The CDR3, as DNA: TGTACCAGCAGCATCACCGGGACCCCAGACACAGATACGCAGTATTTT.